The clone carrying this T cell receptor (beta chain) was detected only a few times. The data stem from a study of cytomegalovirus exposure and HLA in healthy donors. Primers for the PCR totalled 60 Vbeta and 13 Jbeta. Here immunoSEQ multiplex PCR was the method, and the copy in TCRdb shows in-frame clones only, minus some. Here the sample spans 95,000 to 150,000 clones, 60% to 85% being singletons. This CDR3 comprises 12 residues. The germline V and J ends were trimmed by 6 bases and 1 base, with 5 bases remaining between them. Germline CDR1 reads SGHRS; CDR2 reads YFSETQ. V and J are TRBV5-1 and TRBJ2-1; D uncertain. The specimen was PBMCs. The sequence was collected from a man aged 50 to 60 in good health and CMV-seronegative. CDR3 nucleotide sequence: TGCGCCAGCACAGAATCCTACAATGAGCAGTTCTTC. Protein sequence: CASTESYNEQFF. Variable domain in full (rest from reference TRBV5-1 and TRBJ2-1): KAGVTQTPRYLIKTRGQQVTLSCSPISGHRSVSWYQQTPGQGLQFLFEYFSETQRNKGNFPGRFSGRQFSNSRSEMNVSTLELGDSALYLCASTESYNEQFFGPGTRLTVL.